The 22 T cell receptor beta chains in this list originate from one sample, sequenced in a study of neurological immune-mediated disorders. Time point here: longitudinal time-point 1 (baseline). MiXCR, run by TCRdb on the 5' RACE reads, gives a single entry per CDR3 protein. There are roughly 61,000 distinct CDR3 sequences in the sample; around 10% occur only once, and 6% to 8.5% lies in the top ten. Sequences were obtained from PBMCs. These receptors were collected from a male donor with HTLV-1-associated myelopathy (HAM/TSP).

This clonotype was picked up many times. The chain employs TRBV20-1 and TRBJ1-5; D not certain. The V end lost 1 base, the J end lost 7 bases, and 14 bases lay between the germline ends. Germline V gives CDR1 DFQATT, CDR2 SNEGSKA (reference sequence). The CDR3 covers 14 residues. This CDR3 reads CSARAWDWEQPQHF. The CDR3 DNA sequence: TGCAGTGCTAGAGCTTGGGATTGGGAGCAGCCCCAGCATTTT.

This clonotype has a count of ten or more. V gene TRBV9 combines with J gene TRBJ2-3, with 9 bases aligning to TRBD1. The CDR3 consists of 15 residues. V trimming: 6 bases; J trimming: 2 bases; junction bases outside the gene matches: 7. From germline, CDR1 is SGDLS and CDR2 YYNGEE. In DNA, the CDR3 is TGTGCCAGCACCCCCGGACAGGGGTACACAGATACGCAGTATTTT. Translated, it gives CASTPGQGYTDTQYF. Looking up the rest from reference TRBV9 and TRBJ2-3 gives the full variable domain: DSGVTQTPKHLITATGQRVTLRCSPRSGDLSVYWYQQSLDQGLQFLIQYYNGEERAKGNILERFSAQQFPDLHSELNLSSLELGDSALYFCASTPGQGYTDTQYFGPGTRLTVL.

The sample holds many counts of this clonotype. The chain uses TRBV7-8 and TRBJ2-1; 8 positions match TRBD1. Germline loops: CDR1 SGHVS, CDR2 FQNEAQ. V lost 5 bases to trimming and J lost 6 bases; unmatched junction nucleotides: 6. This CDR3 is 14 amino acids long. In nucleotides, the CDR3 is TGTGCCAGCAGCCGGGACAGGTATAGCAATGAGCAGTTCTTC. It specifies CASSRDRYSNEQFF.

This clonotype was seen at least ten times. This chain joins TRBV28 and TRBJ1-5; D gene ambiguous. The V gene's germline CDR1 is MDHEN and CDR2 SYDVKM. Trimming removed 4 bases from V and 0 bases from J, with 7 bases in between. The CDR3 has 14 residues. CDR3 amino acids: CASSSTYSNQPQHF. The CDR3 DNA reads TGTGCCAGCAGTTCTACATATAGCAATCAGCCCCAGCATTTT.

DNA for the CDR3: TGCGCCAGCAGCTTAACAGCGGGCTACGAGCAGTACTTC. It is translated as CASSLTAGYEQYF. V is TRBV5-1 and J is TRBJ2-7; a weak D match, TRBD2 (6 bases). The V end lost 2 bases, the J end lost 3 bases, and 9 bases lay between the germline ends. The germline V gene encodes CDR1 SGHRS and CDR2 YFSETQ. This CDR3 spans 13 amino acids.

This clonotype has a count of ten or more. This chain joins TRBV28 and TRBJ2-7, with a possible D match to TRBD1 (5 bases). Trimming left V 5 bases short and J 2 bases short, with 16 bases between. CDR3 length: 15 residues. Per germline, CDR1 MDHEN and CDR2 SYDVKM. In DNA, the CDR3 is TGTGCCAGCAGTCTTCAAAAGGGGTTCCCCTACGAGCAGTACTTC. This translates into CASSLQKGFPYEQYF. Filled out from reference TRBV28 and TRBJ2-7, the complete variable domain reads DVKVTQSSRYLVKRTGEKVFLECVQDMDHENMFWYRQDPGLGLRLIYFSYDVKMKEKGDIPEGYSVSREKKERFSLILESASTNQTSMYLCASSLQKGFPYEQYFGPGTRLTVT.

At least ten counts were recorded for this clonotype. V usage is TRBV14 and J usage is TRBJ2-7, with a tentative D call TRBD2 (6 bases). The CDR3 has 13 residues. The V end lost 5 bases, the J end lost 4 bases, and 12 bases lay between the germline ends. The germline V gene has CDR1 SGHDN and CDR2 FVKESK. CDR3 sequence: CASSYGAGYEQYF. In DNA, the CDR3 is TGTGCCAGCAGCTACGGGGCGGGGTACGAGCAGTACTTC. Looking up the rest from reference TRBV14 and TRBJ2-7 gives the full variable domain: EAGVTQFPSHSVIEKGQTVTLRCDPISGHDNLYWYRRVMGKEIKFLLHFVKESKQDESGMPNNRFLAERTGGTYSTLKVQPAELEDSGVYFCASSYGAGYEQYFGPGTRLTVT.

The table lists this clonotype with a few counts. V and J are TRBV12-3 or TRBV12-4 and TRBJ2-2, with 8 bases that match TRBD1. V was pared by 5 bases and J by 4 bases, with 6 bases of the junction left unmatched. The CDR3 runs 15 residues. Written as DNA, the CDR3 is TGTGCCAGCAGTCCGGACAGGGTCGGCACCGGGGAGCTGTTTTTT. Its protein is CASSPDRVGTGELFF.

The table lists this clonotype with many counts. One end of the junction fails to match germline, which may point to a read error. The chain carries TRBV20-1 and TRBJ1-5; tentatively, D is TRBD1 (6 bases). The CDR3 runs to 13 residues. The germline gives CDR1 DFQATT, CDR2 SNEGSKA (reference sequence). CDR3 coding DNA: TGCAGTACTAGCTGGGGGGCGCGTCAGCCCCAGCATTTT. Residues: CSTSWGARQPQHF.

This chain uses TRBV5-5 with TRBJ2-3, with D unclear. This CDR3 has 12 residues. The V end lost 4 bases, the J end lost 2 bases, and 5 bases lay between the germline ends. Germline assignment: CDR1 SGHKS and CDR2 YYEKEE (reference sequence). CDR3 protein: CASSQATDTQYF. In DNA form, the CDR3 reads TGTGCCAGCAGCCAAGCCACAGATACGCAGTATTTT. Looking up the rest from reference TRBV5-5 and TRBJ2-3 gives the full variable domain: DAGVTQSPTHLIKTRGQQVTLRCSPISGHKSVSWYQQVLGQGPQFIFQYYEKEERGRGNFPDRFSARQFPNYSSELNVNALLLGDSALYLCASSQATDTQYFGPGTRLTVL.

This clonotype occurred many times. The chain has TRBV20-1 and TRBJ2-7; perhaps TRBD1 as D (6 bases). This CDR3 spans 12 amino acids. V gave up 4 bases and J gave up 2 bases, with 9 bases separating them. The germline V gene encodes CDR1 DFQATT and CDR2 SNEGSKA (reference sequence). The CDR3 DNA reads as TGCAGTGCTACCAGGGGCCCCTACGAGCAGTACTTC. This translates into CSATRGPYEQYF.

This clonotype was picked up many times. CDR3 coding DNA: TGTGCCAGCACCACTAAGGGGCGGCCCTATGGCTACACCTTC. Amino acid sequence: CASTTKGRPYGYTF. The chain employs TRBV9 and TRBJ1-2, with a tentative D call TRBD1 (5 bases). The V end was cut by 6 bases, the J end by 4 bases, with 16 bases between. The CDR3 consists of 14 residues. Germline V CDR1 and CDR2: SGDLS, YYNGEE.

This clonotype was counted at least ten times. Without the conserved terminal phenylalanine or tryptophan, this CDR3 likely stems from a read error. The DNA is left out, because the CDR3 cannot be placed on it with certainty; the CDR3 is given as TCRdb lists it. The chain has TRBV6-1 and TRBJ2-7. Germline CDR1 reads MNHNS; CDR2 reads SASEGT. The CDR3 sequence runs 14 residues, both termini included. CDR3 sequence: CASSGELDSGPYLI.

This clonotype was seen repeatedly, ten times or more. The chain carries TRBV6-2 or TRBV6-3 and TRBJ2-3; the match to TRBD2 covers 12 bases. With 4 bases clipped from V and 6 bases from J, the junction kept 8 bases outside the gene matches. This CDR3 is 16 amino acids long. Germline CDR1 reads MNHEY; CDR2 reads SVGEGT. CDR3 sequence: CASSFIRTSGADTQYF. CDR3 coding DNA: TGTGCCAGCAGTTTCATACGGACTAGCGGGGCTGATACGCAGTATTTT.

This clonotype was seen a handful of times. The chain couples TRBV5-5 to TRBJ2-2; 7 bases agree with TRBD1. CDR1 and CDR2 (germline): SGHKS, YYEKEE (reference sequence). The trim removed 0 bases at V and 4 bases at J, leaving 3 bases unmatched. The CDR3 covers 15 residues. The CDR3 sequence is CASSLGQGVTGELFF. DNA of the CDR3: TGTGCCAGCAGCTTGGGGCAGGGGGTCACCGGGGAGCTGTTTTTT.

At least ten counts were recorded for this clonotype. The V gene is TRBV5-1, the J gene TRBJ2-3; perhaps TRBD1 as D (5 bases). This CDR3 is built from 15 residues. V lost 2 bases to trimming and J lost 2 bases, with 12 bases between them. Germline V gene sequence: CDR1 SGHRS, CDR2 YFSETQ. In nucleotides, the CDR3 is TGCGCCAGCAGCTTACTACAGGACCCCACAGATACGCAGTATTTT. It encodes CASSLLQDPTDTQYF.

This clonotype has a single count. Here the CDR3 reads CASSSYCGGVPRGGYTF. CDR3 DNA sequence: TGTGCCAGTAGTTCCTACTGTGGGGGTGTCCCGAGAGGCGGCTACACCTTC. The chain couples TRBV19 to TRBJ1-2, with a possible D match to TRBD1 (5 bases). CDR1 is LNHDA, CDR2 SQIVND, per germline (reference sequence). The length of the CDR3 is 17 residues. The ends were cut back, 5 bases at V and 8 bases at J, with 27 bases in the middle.

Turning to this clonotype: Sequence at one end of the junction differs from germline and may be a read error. CDR3 in DNA: TGTGCCAGCAGCTTTTACGGCGGGGGCAACACAGATACGCATTATTTT. Amino acids: CASSFYGGGNTDTHYF. J is TRBJ2-3 and V is TRBV5-5; maybe TRBD2 (7 bases). Germline CDR1 is SGHKS and CDR2 is YYEKEE (reference sequence). CDR3 length: 16 residues.

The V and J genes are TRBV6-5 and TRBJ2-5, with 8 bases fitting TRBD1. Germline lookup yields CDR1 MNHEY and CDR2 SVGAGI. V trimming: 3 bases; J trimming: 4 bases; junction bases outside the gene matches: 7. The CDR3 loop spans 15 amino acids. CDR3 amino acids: CASSYTIGQGETQYF. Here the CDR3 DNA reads TGTGCCAGCAGTTATACCATAGGACAGGGAGAGACCCAGTACTTC.

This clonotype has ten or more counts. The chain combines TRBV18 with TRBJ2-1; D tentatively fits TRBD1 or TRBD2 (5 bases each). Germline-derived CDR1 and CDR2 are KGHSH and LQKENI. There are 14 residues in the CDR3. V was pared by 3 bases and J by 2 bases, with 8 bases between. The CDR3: CASSPGVAYNEQFF. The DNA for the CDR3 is TGTGCCAGCTCACCGGGGGTAGCCTACAATGAGCAGTTCTTC.

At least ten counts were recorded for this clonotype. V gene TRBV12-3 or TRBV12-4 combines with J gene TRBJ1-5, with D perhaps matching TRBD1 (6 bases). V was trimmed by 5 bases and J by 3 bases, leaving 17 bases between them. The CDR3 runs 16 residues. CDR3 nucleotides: TGTGCCAGCAGTGTTGGACCGGGACACCACAATCAGCCCCAGCATTTT. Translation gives CASSVGPGHHNQPQHF.

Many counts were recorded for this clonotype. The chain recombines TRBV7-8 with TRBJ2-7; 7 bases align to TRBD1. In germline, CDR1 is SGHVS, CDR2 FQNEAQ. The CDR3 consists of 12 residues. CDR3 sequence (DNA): TGTGCAGCCGGACAGGACTCCTACGAGCAGTACTTC. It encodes CAAGQDSYEQYF.